The present T cell receptor (beta chain) was sequenced within a study of CD8+ T cells in alopecia areata. The CDR3 runs to 14 residues. Deletions cut 2 bases from V and 6 bases from J, with 16 bases between. CDR1 is SQVTM, CDR2 ANQGSEA, per germline. The treatment denotes: oral pan-JAK inhibitor, 5-10 mg twice daily. This clone was counted between two and nine times. cDNA reverse transcribed from extracted RNA served as the sequencing template. Only in-frame clones appear in the TCRdb table, and some are missing; sequencing was by immunoSEQ multiplex PCR. This table has more than 200,000 clones, approximately 72% appearing once.

The chain combines TRBV29-1 with TRBJ1-1, with D tentatively TRBD1 (5 bases). The specimen was CD4+ T cells sorted from blood, collected at week 44, from a patient treated with tofacitinib. The sequence derives from a human donor with alopecia areata. The CDR3 DNA follows: TGCAGCGTTGAACCTCCCGGTTCGGGGGCTGAAGCTTTCTTT. Its protein product is CSVEPPGSGAEAFF.